This TCR beta chain was sequenced for a study of blood T cell repertoires in COVID-19. About the research overall: PBMCs, B-cell-depleted T cells, or T cells were the source of the cDNA or gDNA that made up the material.

V shed 1 base, J shed 4 bases, and the junction held 2 bases outside the gene matches. CDR1 is SGDLS, CDR2 YYNGEE, per germline. The CDR3 totals 15 residues. Profiling relied on immunoSEQ multiplex PCR, and the TCRdb table lists in-frame clones only, not all of them. The data show 150,000 to 200,000 clones, with nearly 90% seen just once and about 22% held by the top ten. The specimen sequenced was peripheral blood. The chain couples TRBV9 to TRBJ2-3; TRBD1 aligns across 11 bases. The origin of this receptor is a man aged 55 to 70 with active or convalescent COVID-19. CDR3 nucleotide sequence: TGTGCCAGCAGCGTAACGGGACAGGGGGCAGATACGCAGTATTTT. Its protein product is CASSVTGQGADTQYF.